This TCR beta chain was profiled in a study of T cell responses to AZD1222 COVID-19 vaccine. Regarding the study as a whole: In a largely white British group with more females than males, clonal diversity was possibly underestimated. Reportedly, close to half of spike-specific TCRs are directed against unmutated variant regions. With two AZD1222 doses given, Spike-specific TCR breadth and depth both rose.

V was cut by 1 base and J by 0 bases, with 6 bases left in between. This CDR3 is built from 14 residues. Per the germline V gene, CDR1 is LNHNV and CDR2 is YYDKDF (reference sequence). The data were produced by immunoSEQ multiplex PCR, yet TCRdb's version contains in-frame clones alone and is incomplete. The sample yields about 120,000 clones, approximately 92% seen once. Concerning this clone: What it binds is unknown.

The material sequenced was peripheral blood, taken 28 days after the second dose of the MenACWY control vaccine. The chain couples TRBV15 to TRBJ2-5; D is undetermined. This clonotype was obtained from an adult who received the MenACWY meningococcal vaccine as a control. The CDR3 here is CATSRGRNQETQYF. Written as DNA, the CDR3 is TGTGCCACCAGCAGAGGGCGGAACCAAGAGACCCAGTACTTC.